The 27 T cell receptor beta chains given below trace back to one sample, sequenced in a study of tumor and adjacent non-tumor tissue in lung cancer. RNA was extracted from bulk tissue without any cell sorting. Distant lung tissue was collected more than 3 cm away from the tumor edge. TCRbeta libraries were built with three rounds of nested PCR, modified from ARM-PCR. TCRdb reprocessed the multiplex PCR reads via MiXCR and lists one record per CDR3 protein. The table has more than 60,000 distinct CDR3 sequences, more than 65% seen once. The sequenced material came from distant non-tumor lung tissue. The source is a man in his fifties or sixties with non-small cell lung cancer.

As for this clonotype: The conserved final phenylalanine or tryptophan is absent from the CDR3, which likely points to a read error. The rearrangement uses TRBV20-1 and TRBJ1-1, with D unclear. The germline CDR1 and CDR2 sequences are DFQATT and SNEGSKA (reference sequence). This CDR3 is built from 10 residues. CDR3 residues: CTVKYTEAFY. The CDR3 nucleotides are TGCACTGTTAAGTACACTGAAGCTTTCTAT.

Notes on this clonotype: The conserved final phenylalanine or tryptophan is absent from the CDR3, which likely points to a read error. The DNA is left out, because the CDR3 cannot be placed on it with certainty; the CDR3 is given as TCRdb lists it. The genes are TRBV7-9 and TRBJ2-2; the D segment call TRBD1 is taken from the table without a DNA check. Germline values: CDR1 SEHNR, CDR2 FQNEAQ (reference sequence). The CDR3 is 12 residues long, counting both termini. CDR3: CASRTGAGELFI.

Of note for this clonotype: At one boundary the junction diverges from the germline segment, which might be a read error. CDR3 amino acids: CNARDSGGAPYEQYF. As DNA, the CDR3 is TGCAATGCTAGGGACTCCGGGGGGGCTCCCTACGAGCAGTATTTC. This chain links TRBV20-1 with TRBJ2-7, with TRBD2 matching over 8 bases. The CDR3 sequence is 15 residues long. The germline V gene encodes CDR1 DFQATT and CDR2 SNEGSKA (reference sequence).

This clonotype was picked up a small number of times. The rearrangement uses TRBV20-1 and TRBJ2-2; 9 bases agree with TRBD1. This CDR3 is 15 amino acids long. V lost 6 bases and J lost 2; bases outside the gene matches: 7. Germline CDR1 is DFQATT and CDR2 is SNEGSKA (reference sequence). This CDR3 reads CSATRTGVNTGELFF. CDR3 coding DNA: TGCAGTGCGACTAGGACAGGGGTAAACACCGGGGAGCTGTTTTTT.

To note about this clonotype: Since no conserved phenylalanine or tryptophan closes the CDR3, a read error is the likely cause. J is TRBJ2-1 and V is TRBV6-2 or TRBV6-3, with TRBD2 matching 7 bases. The CDR3 length is 17 residues. Germline CDR1 MNHEY, CDR2 SVGEGT. V was clipped by 2 bases and J by 9 bases; unmatched bases: 16. CDR3 sequence (DNA): TGTGCCAGCAGTTACAATATATGCGGGAGTTTCCCCCCTGAGCAGTTCCTT. Amino acid sequence: CASSYNICGSFPPEQFL.

Remarks on this clonotype: One end of the junction is discordant with germline, which a read error may explain. The V and J genes are TRBV11-1 and TRBJ2-2; TRBD1 agrees at 7 bases. The CDR3 has 14 residues. Germline assignment: CDR1 SGHAT and CDR2 FQDESV (reference sequence). The CDR3 DNA sequence: TGTGCCAGTAGCTCCCGACAGGGCCCCGAGGAGCTGGTTTTT. Protein: CASSSRQGPEELVF.

On this clonotype: Lacking the conserved final phenylalanine or tryptophan, this CDR3 likely reflects a read error. No DNA is shown, since the ends of the CDR3 on it are uncertain; the CDR3 is the one TCRdb lists. This sequence joins TRBV4-1 and TRBJ2-7; TRBD1, the D gene given by the table, was not confirmed from the DNA. From its first to its last residue, the CDR3 has 14 amino acids. Germline V lookup: CDR1 MGHRA, CDR2 YSYEKL. CDR3 in amino acids: CASSQSGGGGEHYL.

The genes are TRBV4-2 and TRBJ2-7; 7 bases align to TRBD2. The germline V gene encodes CDR1 LGHNA and CDR2 YNFKEQ. This CDR3 is built from 16 residues. Trimming removed 7 bases from V and 0 bases from J; junction bases left unmatched: 12. CDR3 in amino acids: CASIRSEASGSYEQYF. Written as DNA, the CDR3 is TGTGCCAGCATCAGGAGCGAGGCTAGCGGCTCCTACGAGCAGTACTTC.

V is TRBV20-1 and J is TRBJ2-3; possible D gene TRBD2, 5 bases. Germline values: CDR1 DFQATT, CDR2 SNEGSKA (reference sequence). The CDR3 spans 15 residues. Trimming removed 6 bases from V and 0 bases from J, with 16 bases in between. The CDR3 reads CSALGLLRSTDTQYF. The CDR3 nucleotides read TGCAGTGCCCTCGGACTGCTCCGGAGCACAGATACGCAGTATTTT.

Concerning this clonotype: At one end the junction does not follow the germline gene, possibly because of a read error. CDR3: CASSPSDWSSYNKQFF. The CDR3 nucleotides read TGTGCCAGCAGTCCGAGCGACTGGAGCTCCTACAATAAGCAGTTCTTC. The chain joins TRBV6-1 to TRBJ2-1; unclear D gene. CDR1 is MNHNS, CDR2 SASEGT, per germline. The CDR3 covers 16 residues.

About this clonotype: The germline gene is not matched at one end of the junction; a read error may be the cause. The chain joins TRBV10-3 to TRBJ1-5; D unclear. Germline V gene data show CDR1 as ENHRY and CDR2 as SYGVKD. The CDR3 spans 13 residues. The CDR3 reads CAVSVEMKRPQHF. The CDR3 nucleotides are TGTGCCGTCAGTGTTGAGATGAAAAGGCCCCAGCATTTT.

In regard to this clonotype: One end of the junction fails to match germline, which may point to a read error. This rearrangement joins TRBV10-1 to TRBJ2-2, with D possibly being TRBD1 or TRBD2 (6 bases each). The CDR3 totals 14 residues. The germline V gene has CDR1 WNHNN and CDR2 SYGVQD (reference sequence). CDR3 DNA sequence: TGTGCCACCTCGGTGGGGGGCCCCACCGGGGACCTGTTTTTT. This codes for CATSVGGPTGDLFF.

This clonotype occurred once. A single base separates this from a much larger clone, so it may be a read error. This chain uses TRBV20-1 with TRBJ1-2, with D unclear. This CDR3 comprises 12 residues. Germline values: CDR1 DFQATT, CDR2 SNEGSKA (reference sequence). This chain's CDR3 is CNASESNYGYTF. The CDR3 DNA sequence: TGCAATGCTAGTGAGAGTAACTATGGCTACACCTTC.

This clonotype was seen at least ten times. The chain combines TRBV11-2 with TRBJ2-3; no definite D call. V lost 1 base to trimming and J lost 6 bases, with 11 bases between them. The CDR3 length is 14 residues. The germline V gene has CDR1 SGHAT and CDR2 FQNNGV. The CDR3 reads CASSLGGFGDTQYF. CDR3 nucleotides: TGTGCCAGCAGCTTAGGGGGTTTTGGGGATACGCAGTATTTT.

As concerns this clonotype: The germline gene is not matched at one end of the junction; a read error may be the cause. This chain joins TRBV4-1 and TRBJ2-1; D ambiguous. This CDR3 spans 19 amino acids. Germline V gene sequence: CDR1 MGHRA, CDR2 YSYEKL. The CDR3 sequence is CASSPSGGRNRGEYNEQFF. Written as DNA, the CDR3 is TGCGCCAGCAGCCCTAGTGGCGGCCGGAACCGAGGAGAATACAATGAGCAATTCTTC.

The chain joins TRBV29-1 to TRBJ2-4, with 7 bases fitting TRBD1. CDR1 SQVTM and CDR2 ANQGSEA come from the germline V gene. Trimming took 7 bases from V and 10 from J; bases not matched to a gene: 13. This CDR3 has 13 residues. CDR3 sequence reads: CSDITGEMKIQYF. The CDR3 coding sequence is TGCAGCGACATTACAGGGGAGATGAAGATTCAGTACTTC.

To note about this clonotype: Mismatch with germline at one junction end may stem from a read error. The V gene is TRBV6-5, the J gene TRBJ2-7; no clear D gene. The CDR3 is made up of 15 amino acids. Germline values: CDR1 MNHEY, CDR2 SVGAGI. CDR3 sequence (DNA): TGTGCCAGCAGTTACTCGAGGCGAGAGACGGCCGTGCAGTATTTC. Protein sequence: CASSYSRRETAVQYF.

On this clonotype itself: A much larger clone lies one base from this, so it may be a read error. The gene calls are TRBV6-7 and TRBJ2-3; the match to TRBD2 covers 9 bases. TRBV6-7 is noted as an ORF with a role that remains uncertain. The CDR3 has 18 amino acids. CDR3 DNA: TGTGCCAGCAGTTACTCTTCCAGCCTAGCGGGAAGCACAAATACGCAGTATTTT. Its protein product is CASSYSSSLAGSTNTQYF.

About this clonotype itself: Without the conserved terminal phenylalanine or tryptophan, this CDR3 likely stems from a read error. V gene TRBV10-3 combines with J gene TRBJ2-7, with TRBD2 matching over 9 bases. Germline V gene lookup returns CDR1 ENHRY and CDR2 SYGVKD. J lost 7 bases, V lost 3 bases, and 10 bases had no gene match. The length of the CDR3 is 15 residues. This CDR3 is CAISDFSGSSQEQYI. In nucleotides, the CDR3 is TGTGCCATCAGTGACTTTAGCGGGAGCTCCCAAGAGCAGTACATC.

In the case of this clonotype: Without the conserved terminal phenylalanine or tryptophan, this CDR3 likely stems from a read error. This chain joins TRBV4-1 and TRBJ1-1; no clear D. Germline V gene data show CDR1 as MGHRA and CDR2 as YSYEKL. The CDR3 loop spans 15 amino acids. The germline V and J ends were trimmed by 1 base and 3 bases, with 12 bases remaining between them. As DNA, the CDR3 is TGCGCCAGCAGCCAAGGGCAGGCCCGGGACACTGAAGCTTTCTTA. As protein: CASSQGQARDTEAFL.

Worth noting for this clonotype: The junction does not match germline at one end; this may be a read error. The CDR3: CTRYSPTDTQYF. In nucleotides, the CDR3 is TGTACCAGATACTCCCCCACAGATACGCAGTATTTT. The chain couples TRBV28 to TRBJ2-3; no reliable D call. CDR3 length: 12 amino acids. Per the germline V gene, CDR1 is MDHEN and CDR2 is SYDVKM. Together with reference TRBV28 and TRBJ2-3, the CDR3 gives the full variable domain: DVKVTQSSRYLVKRTGEKVFLECVQDMDHENMFWYRQDPGLGLRLIYFSYDVKMKEKGDIPEGYSVSREKKERFSLILESASTNQTSMYLCTRYSPTDTQYFGPGTRLTVL.

Worth noting for this clonotype: Relative to the germline gene, one junction end is altered; a read error may explain this. The gene calls are TRBV28 and TRBJ2-1; 11 bases map to TRBD1. CDR1 is MDHEN and CDR2 is SYDVKM in the germline V gene. This CDR3 has 17 amino acids. In DNA form, the CDR3 reads TGTGCTAGCAGATTTACGAGATTACGGGACAGGGGGAATGAGCAGTTCTTC. This sequence encodes CASRFTRLRDRGNEQFF.

As regards this clonotype: An end of the junction does not agree with germline; a read error may underlie this. The chain joins TRBV4-1 to TRBJ1-1; D not resolved. Germline V gives CDR1 MGHRA, CDR2 YSYEKL. This CDR3 comprises 14 residues. This chain's CDR3 is CASSHDPENTEAFF. The CDR3 DNA reads TGTGCTAGCAGCCATGACCCAGAGAACACTGAAGCTTTCTTT.

Worth noting for this clonotype: A clone one base away is much larger, so this may be a read error. The chain recombines TRBV28 with TRBJ2-3; TRBD1 aligns across 7 bases. The CDR3 consists of 14 residues. Per the germline V gene, CDR1 is MDHEN and CDR2 is SYDVKM. The CDR3 spells CTSSLDRVSDTQYF. CDR3 in DNA: TGTACCAGCAGTTTAGACAGGGTTTCAGATACGCAGTATTTT.

About this clonotype: Since no conserved phenylalanine or tryptophan closes the CDR3, a read error is the likely cause. The genes are TRBV29-1 and TRBJ2-7; 7 bases agree with TRBD1. The CDR3 has 16 residues. Per germline, CDR1 SQVTM and CDR2 ANQGSEA. This chain's CDR3 is CSVEESHGTASYGQYI. In DNA, the CDR3 is TGCAGCGTTGAAGAGTCCCACGGGACAGCTTCCTACGGGCAGTACATC.

Regarding this clonotype: The conserved closing phenylalanine or tryptophan is absent in this CDR3, likely reflecting a read error. The rearrangement uses TRBV12-3 or TRBV12-4 and TRBJ2-1; no definite D call. The V end lost 11 bases, the J end lost 5 bases, and 22 bases lay between the germline ends. The CDR3 has 15 residues. DNA for the CDR3: TGTGCCGGTAGTTTCCCTCAGCGAGACCACAATGAGCAGTTCTTA. It codes for CAGSFPQRDHNEQFL.

CDR3 amino acids: CASSYLRGDKLFF. The CDR3 region has the DNA TGTGCCAGCAGTTACCTCCGCGGGGATAAGCTGTTCTTC. V is TRBV2 and J is TRBJ2-1; possibly TRBD2 for D (6 bases). The germline gives CDR1 SNHLY, CDR2 FYNNEI. CDR3 length: 13 residues. The V end lost 5 bases, the J end lost 15 bases, and 20 bases lay between the germline ends.